This TCR beta chain was identified during a study of monozygotic twins with inflammatory bowel disease (dated by TCRdb to the late 2010s). Some background on the complete study: The complete study included around 30 monozygotic twin pairs: 19 IBD-discordant Danish pairs and nine German pairs, of which four were IBD-concordant and five were IBD-discordant. The search for disease-associated traits relied mainly on comparing, within discordant pairs, IBD patients with their genetically identical healthy co-twins. Each individual had, on average, about 151 000 unique TCRalpha sequences and 181 000 unique TCRbeta sequences available for analysis. Summary of the overall study and its limitations: No single strong signal or clonotype linked to IBD turned up in the results, so the idea that one exists was not supported. A decrease in TCRbeta repertoire diversity, as measured by inverse Simpson index, was observed in IBD patients compared with their healthy co-twins. The analysis was unable to tell apart different T cell subtypes. IBD patients shared fewer clonotypes with other individuals than healthy twins did, most markedly in patients showing signs of disease activity. Because patients received different immunosuppressive treatments, the repertoires may have picked up extra background noise and variability between individuals. Concordant and discordant twins showed no difference in repertoire similarity, possibly because of limited statistical power.

Comments on this clonotype: What antigen it recognizes has not been identified.

A roughly 2.7 ml peripheral blood sample was drawn into PAXgene tubes per donor and stored at -80°C. Total RNA was isolated from whole blood with the PAXgene blood miRNA kit on an automated QIAcube, without T cell sorting. Peripheral blood from monozygotic twin pairs who were concordant or discordant for inflammatory bowel disease underwent deep TCRalpha and TCRbeta repertoire profiling using unique molecular barcoding. Smoking habits were recorded for all twin pairs, and each individual was classified as a current, former or never smoker. Library method: 5' RACE. Preparation of each TCR library used approximately 4,000 ng of total RNA. For each sample, cDNA synthesis with SMARTScribe reverse transcriptase was split into eight separate reactions. During cDNA synthesis, template switching introduced unique molecular identifiers that contained a 6-nucleotide sample barcode. Amplification of TCRalpha and TCRbeta cDNA involved two nested PCRs of approximately 17 and 9 cycles, and each PCR was followed by bead purification. Before amplification, cDNA was treated with uracil DNA-glycosylase and purified using the QIAquick PCR purification kit. The second PCR added Illumina TruSeq-compatible adapters along with sample-specific barcodes. Library quality and concentration were checked on TapeStation and Qubit, and libraries were pooled at roughly 5 ng each. Sequencing of the pooled libraries was done on an Illumina HiSeq2500 single-index Rapid Run using custom sequencing primers and 2 x 100 bp reads. The authors' analysis ran thus. MiGEC version 1.2.6 was used for UMI-based consensus assembly, which corrected PCR and sequencing errors. V(D)J alignment, clonotype assembly and CDR3 extraction were performed with MiXCR version 2.1.1. To normalise gene usage, clonotype sharing and MAIT/NKT TCR abundance, the top 1000, 10 000 and 20 000 clonotypes in each sample were analysed. Diversity was computed as the inverse Simpson index with the vegan R package after downsampling to 27 000 UMIs. Paired Mann-Whitney U tests were applied to discordant twin pairs, and Benjamini-Hochberg correction was used for multiple testing. TCRdb reprocessed the reads, and each CDR3 protein sequence is entered once, without DNA. These V and J calls are TCRdb output, not the study's own analysis. The sample table on file contains about 420,000 distinct CDR3 sequences. Of the sample, approximately 2.3% is held by the ten largest clones.

The CDR3, cysteine through phenylalanine, is 13 amino acids long. No coding sequence is recorded. CDR1 and CDR2 (WSHSY, SAAADI) derive from the germline V gene. The specimen was blood. The rearranged chain carries TRBV10-2 and TRBJ1-4; the TRBD1 assignment by TCRdb is unverifiable without DNA. This receptor was identified in a human donor with ulcerative colitis or Crohn's disease, or a healthy co-twin of an affected twin (not recorded which). The CDR3: CASMRRGGEKLFF.